This entry features one TCR beta chain sequence. The data belong to a study of blood T cell repertoires in COVID-19. Study overall: Samples of COVID-19 (acute and convalescent) were obtained from the United States, Italy and Spain.

CDR3 size: 13 residues. Germline V gene data show CDR1 as MNHEY and CDR2 as SMNVEV (reference sequence). With 8 bases removed from V and 2 bases from J, the gap between germline ends came to 13 bases. Sequencing was performed with immunoSEQ multiplex PCR; in TCRdb, only in-frame clones are kept and a portion is missing. The sample has about 320,000 clones, around 90% seen once. The receptor was derived from a man in his thirties or forties who had recovered from COVID-19. The sequencing sample was made of PBMCs or T cells enriched from blood (not recorded which). This chain connects TRBV27 to TRBJ2-7; D unresolved. CDR3 sequence: CASSRHLTYEQYF. The CDR3 nucleotides read TGTGCCAGCTCAAGACACCTTACCTACGAGCAGTACTTC.